Detailed here is one T cell receptor beta chain. The sample comes from a study of identical twins. CDR1 and CDR2 from the germline V gene are PRHDT and FYEKMQ (reference sequence). After removal of 5 bases from V and 5 bases from J, the junction contained 5 bases not matched to a gene. The CDR3 spans 13 residues. TCRdb used MiXCR to reprocess the 5' RACE reads, holding one entry per CDR3 protein. The sample carries approximately 890,000 distinct CDR3 sequences, 9% to 15% recorded once. These same data were also listed under a study on yellow fever vaccine responses in identical twins.

This sequence originates from a woman between 18 and 29 years old in good health. The V and J genes are TRBV13 and TRBJ2-7; TRBD1 matches at 8 bases. Material for sequencing was PBMCs. This CDR3 is CASSAQTGDEQYF. For the CDR3, the DNA is TGTGCCAGCAGCGCCCAGACAGGGGACGAGCAGTACTTC.